This T cell receptor beta chain was recorded in a study of T cell repertoires and HLA-DP antigens. Study information: One alloantigen had ten groove amino acid differences from self, the other one. Pre-culture CD4+ samples used roughly 1,200 ng DNA versus roughly 200 ng for CD137+CD4+ sorts. Study-level results: Against one allele, clones undetected before culture averaged about 40%; against the other, under 65%.

A word on this clone: The antigen is unknown.

Only in-frame clones appear in the TCRdb table, and some are missing; sequencing was by immunoSEQ multiplex PCR. Of 75,000 to 90,000 clones listed, around 86% are singletons. Per germline, CDR1 SGHTS and CDR2 YDEGEE. The V gene lost 4 bases and the J gene lost 1 base, with 15 bases spanning the gap. CDR3 length: 15 residues. The sequencing input was CD4+ T cells from PBMCs. The chain recombines TRBV5-8 with TRBJ2-7; tentative D call: TRBD1 (6 bases). This sequence was found in a man aged 45-60 years in good health and CMV-seronegative. CDR3 residues: CASSPDPTGSYEQYF. In DNA, the CDR3 is TGTGCCAGCAGCCCGGACCCAACAGGGTCCTACGAGCAGTACTTC.